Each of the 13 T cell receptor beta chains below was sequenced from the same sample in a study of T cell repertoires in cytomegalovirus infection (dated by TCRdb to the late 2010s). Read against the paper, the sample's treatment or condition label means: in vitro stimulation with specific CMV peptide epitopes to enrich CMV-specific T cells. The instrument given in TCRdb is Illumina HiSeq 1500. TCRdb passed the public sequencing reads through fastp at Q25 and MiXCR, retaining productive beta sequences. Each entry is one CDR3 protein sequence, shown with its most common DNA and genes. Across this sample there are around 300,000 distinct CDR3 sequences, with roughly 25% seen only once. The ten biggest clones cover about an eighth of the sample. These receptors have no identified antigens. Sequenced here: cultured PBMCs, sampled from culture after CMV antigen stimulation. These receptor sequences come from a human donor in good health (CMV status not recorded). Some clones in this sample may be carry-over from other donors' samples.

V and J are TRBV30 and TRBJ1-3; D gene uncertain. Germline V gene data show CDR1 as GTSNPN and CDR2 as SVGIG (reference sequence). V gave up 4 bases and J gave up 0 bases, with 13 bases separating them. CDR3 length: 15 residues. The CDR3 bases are TGTGCCTGGAACGCTCTCTTAAACTCTGGAAACACCATATATTTT. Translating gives CAWNALLNSGNTIYF.

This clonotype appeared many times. CDR3 DNA: TGTGCCAGCAGGGGCCTTCGGGCGGGTAGCACAGATACGCAGTATTTT. Translated, it gives CASRGLRAGSTDTQYF. The gene calls are TRBV6-1 and TRBJ2-3; TRBD2 might be the D (5 bases). CDR1 MNHNS and CDR2 SASEGT come from the germline V gene. Trimming cost V 6 bases and J 0 bases, with 16 bases left between them. The CDR3 consists of 16 residues.

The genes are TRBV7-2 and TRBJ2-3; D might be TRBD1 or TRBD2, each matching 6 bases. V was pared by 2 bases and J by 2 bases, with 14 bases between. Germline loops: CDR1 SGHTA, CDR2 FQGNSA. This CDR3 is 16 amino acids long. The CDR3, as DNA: TGTGCCAGCAGCTTAAGTGGGGGGCGGCACACAGATACGCAGTATTTT. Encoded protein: CASSLSGGRHTDTQYF.

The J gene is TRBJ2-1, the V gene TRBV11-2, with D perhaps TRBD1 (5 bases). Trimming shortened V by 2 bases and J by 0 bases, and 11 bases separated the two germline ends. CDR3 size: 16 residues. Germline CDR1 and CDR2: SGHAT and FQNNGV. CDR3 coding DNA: TGTGCCAGCAGCTTAAGAACAGGAGTCTCCTACAATGAGCAGTTCTTC. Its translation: CASSLRTGVSYNEQFF.

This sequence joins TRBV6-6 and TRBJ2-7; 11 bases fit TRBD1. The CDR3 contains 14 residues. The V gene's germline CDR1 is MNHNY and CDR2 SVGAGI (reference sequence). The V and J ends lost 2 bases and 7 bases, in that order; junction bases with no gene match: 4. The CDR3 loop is CASSYGQGAWEQYV. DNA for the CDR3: TGTGCCAGCAGTTACGGACAGGGGGCTTGGGAGCAGTACGTC.

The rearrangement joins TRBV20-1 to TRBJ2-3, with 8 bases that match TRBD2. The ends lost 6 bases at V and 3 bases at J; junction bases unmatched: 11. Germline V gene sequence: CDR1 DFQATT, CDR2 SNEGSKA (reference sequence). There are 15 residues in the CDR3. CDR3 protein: CSAIKPGGKTDTQYF. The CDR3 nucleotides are TGCAGTGCCATTAAGCCGGGAGGGAAAACAGATACGCAGTATTTT.

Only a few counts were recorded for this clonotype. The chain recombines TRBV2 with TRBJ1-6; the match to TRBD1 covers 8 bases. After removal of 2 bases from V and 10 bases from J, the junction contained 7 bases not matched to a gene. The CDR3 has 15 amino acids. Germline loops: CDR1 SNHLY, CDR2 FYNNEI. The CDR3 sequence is CASSEQGANGSPLHF. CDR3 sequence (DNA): TGTGCCAGCAGTGAACAGGGGGCCAACGGGTCACCCCTCCACTTT. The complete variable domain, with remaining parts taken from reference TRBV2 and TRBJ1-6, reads EPEVTQTPSHQVTQMGQEVILRCVPISNHLYFYWYRQILGQKVEFLVSFYNNEISEKSEIFDDQFSVERPDGSNFTLKIRSTKLEDSAMYFCASSEQGANGSPLHFGNGTRLTVT.

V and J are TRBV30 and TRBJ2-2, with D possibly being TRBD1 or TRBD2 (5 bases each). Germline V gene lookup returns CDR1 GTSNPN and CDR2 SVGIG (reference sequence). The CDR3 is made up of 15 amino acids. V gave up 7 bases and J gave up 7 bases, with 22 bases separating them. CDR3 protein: CASTPPGRTGGELFF. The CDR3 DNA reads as TGTGCCTCTACCCCTCCGGGACGCACCGGCGGGGAGCTGTTTTTT.

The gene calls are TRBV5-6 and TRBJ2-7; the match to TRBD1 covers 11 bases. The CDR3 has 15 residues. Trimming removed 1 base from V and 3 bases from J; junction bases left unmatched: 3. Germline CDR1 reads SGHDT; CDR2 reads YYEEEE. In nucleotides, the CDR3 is TGTGCCAGCAGCTTGTGGGACAGGGGGAACTACGAGCAGTACTTC. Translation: CASSLWDRGNYEQYF. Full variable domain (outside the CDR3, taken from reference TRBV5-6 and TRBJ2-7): DAGVTQSPTHLIKTRGQQVTLRCSPKSGHDTVSWYQQALGQGPQFIFQYYEEEERQRGNFPDRFSGHQFPNYSSELNVNALLLGDSALYLCASSLWDRGNYEQYFGPGTRLTVT.

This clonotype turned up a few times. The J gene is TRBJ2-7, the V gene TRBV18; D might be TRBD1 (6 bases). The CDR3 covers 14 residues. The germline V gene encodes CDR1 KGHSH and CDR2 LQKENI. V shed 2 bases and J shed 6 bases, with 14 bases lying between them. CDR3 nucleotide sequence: TGTGCCAGCTCACCAGGTAGTAACAGGGTCGAGCAGTACTTC. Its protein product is CASSPGSNRVEQYF.

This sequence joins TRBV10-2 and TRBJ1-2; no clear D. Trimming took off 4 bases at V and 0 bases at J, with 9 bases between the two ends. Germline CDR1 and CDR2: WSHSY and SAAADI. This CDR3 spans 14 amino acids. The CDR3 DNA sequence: TGCGCCAGCAGTGGAGACACCCCTAACTATGGCTACACCTTC. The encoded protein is CASSGDTPNYGYTF.

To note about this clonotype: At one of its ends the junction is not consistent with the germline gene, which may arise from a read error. CDR3 coding DNA: TGTGCCAGTGGTATGGGACAACATTTCGCTGGGGCCAACGTCCTGACTTTC. Its protein is CASGMGQHFAGANVLTF. The V call is TRBV19, the J call TRBJ2-6; the D gene is possibly TRBD1 (6 bases). The V gene's germline CDR1 is LNHDA and CDR2 SQIVND (reference sequence). The CDR3 is 17 amino acids.

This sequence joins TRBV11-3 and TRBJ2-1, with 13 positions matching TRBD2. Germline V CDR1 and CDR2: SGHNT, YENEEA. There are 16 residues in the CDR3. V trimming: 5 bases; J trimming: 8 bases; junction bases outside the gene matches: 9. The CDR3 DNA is TGTGCCAGCAGCCCCATGGGGACTAGCGGGATGGATGAGCAGTTCTTC. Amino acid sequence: CASSPMGTSGMDEQFF.